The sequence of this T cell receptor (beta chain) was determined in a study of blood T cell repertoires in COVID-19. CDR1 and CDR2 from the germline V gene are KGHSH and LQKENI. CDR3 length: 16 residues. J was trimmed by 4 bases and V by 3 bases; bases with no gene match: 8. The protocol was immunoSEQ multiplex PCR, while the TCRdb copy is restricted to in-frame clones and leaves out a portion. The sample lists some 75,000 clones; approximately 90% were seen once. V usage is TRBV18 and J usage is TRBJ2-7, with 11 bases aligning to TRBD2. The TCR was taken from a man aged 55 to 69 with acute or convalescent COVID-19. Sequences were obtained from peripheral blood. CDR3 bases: TGTGCCAGCTCACCCTACTCTAGCGGGAGGTCGTACGAGCAGTACTTC. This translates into CASSPYSSGRSYEQYF.